The next 9 T cell receptor beta chains were all read from a single sample in a study of OX40 agonist ivuxolimab in advanced cancers. Assay used: immunoSEQ multiplex PCR; TCRdb lists only in-frame clones, some missing. This table holds 45,000 to 60,000 clones, about 80% found once. Sequenced here: CD4+ or CD8+ T cells sorted from blood, sampled in a trial of the OX40 agonist ivuxolimab. The receptors derive from an adult with an advanced solid tumor such as melanoma, head and neck, liver or kidney cancer.

The rearrangement joins TRBV6-5 to TRBJ2-3, with D possibly being TRBD2 (6 bases). V gave up 7 bases and J gave up 8 bases, with 10 bases separating them. The CDR3 has 11 amino acids. The germline V gene has CDR1 MNHEY and CDR2 SVGAGI. The CDR3 sequence is CASNFGSTQYF. The CDR3 coding sequence is TGTGCCAGCAATTTCGGGAGTACGCAGTATTTT.

The sample holds a few counts of this clone. This chain joins TRBV7-9 and TRBJ1-6, with D uncertain. This CDR3 contains 13 residues. The V end was cut by 5 bases, the J end by 7 bases, with 9 bases between. Germline CDR1 reads SEHNR; CDR2 reads FQNEAQ (reference sequence). The CDR3 coding sequence is TGTGCCAGCAGCCTTGGAGCCAATTCACCCCTCCACTTT. It codes for CASSLGANSPLHF.

The V and J genes are TRBV9 and TRBJ2-5; tentatively, D is TRBD2 (6 bases). The CDR3 is made up of 15 amino acids. Trimming pared 0 bases from V and 5 bases from J, leaving 14 bases between. Germline values: CDR1 SGDLS, CDR2 YYNGEE. The CDR3 DNA sequence: TGTGCCAGCAGCGTAGGCAGCAGGAGGGAGGAGACCCAGTACTTC. Encoded protein: CASSVGSRREETQYF.

This clone is deemed medium-sized (0.01 to 0.1%). The genes are TRBV29-1 and TRBJ2-1; D uncertain. Germline assignment: CDR1 SQVTM and CDR2 ANQGSEA. Between the trimmed V and J ends, which lost 3 bases and 9 bases, there was a span of 12 bases. CDR3 length: 12 amino acids. The CDR3 protein is CSVDPELGEQFF. In DNA, the CDR3 is TGCAGCGTTGACCCCGAGTTGGGTGAGCAGTTCTTC.

The gene calls are TRBV18 and TRBJ2-1; 10 bases agree with TRBD2. V dropped 6 bases and J dropped 0; count of bases not matched to a gene: 17. Germline CDR1 is KGHSH and CDR2 is LQKENI. CDR3 length: 20 amino acids. The CDR3, as DNA: TGTGCCAGCTCTCACAGCGGACTAGCGGTAGCCCTTAGCTCCTACAATGAGCAGTTCTTC. Amino acids: CASSHSGLAVALSSYNEQFF.

This rearrangement joins TRBV5-1 to TRBJ2-4, with TRBD2 matching 7 bases. This CDR3 has 17 residues. Germline V gene sequence: CDR1 SGHRS, CDR2 YFSETQ. The ends lost 0 bases at V and 2 bases at J; junction bases unmatched: 8. The CDR3 nucleotides read TGCGCCAGCAGCTTGGCCGGCGGGAGCTCGACCAAAAACATTCAGTACTTC. Its translation: CASSLAGGSSTKNIQYF. Together with reference TRBV5-1 and TRBJ2-4, the CDR3 gives the full variable domain: KAGVTQTPRYLIKTRGQQVTLSCSPISGHRSVSWYQQTPGQGLQFLFEYFSETQRNKGNFPGRFSGRQFSNSRSEMNVSTLELGDSALYLCASSLAGGSSTKNIQYFGAGTRLSVL.

The chain carries TRBV19 and TRBJ2-3; possibly TRBD1 for D (6 bases). This CDR3 region has 14 residues. The germline CDR1 and CDR2 sequences are LNHDA and SQIVND (reference sequence). V was clipped by 5 bases and J by 3 bases, with 12 bases between them. In DNA, the CDR3 is TGTGCCAGTAGTCTTGGGGGCCGGACAGATACGCAGTATTTT. Translation: CASSLGGRTDTQYF.

This clone was observed a single time. V is TRBV28 and J is TRBJ2-4; possible D gene TRBD2, 6 bases. Trimming took off 5 bases at V and 6 bases at J, with 17 bases between the two ends. The CDR3 runs to 15 residues. The germline V gene has CDR1 MDHEN and CDR2 SYDVKM. The CDR3 is CASSPRGGGGNIQYF. The CDR3 DNA reads TGTGCCAGCAGTCCCCGGGGTGGGGGAGGAAACATTCAGTACTTC.

This chain uses TRBV19 with TRBJ1-1, with D possibly TRBD1 on 6 matching bases. The V gene lost 6 bases and the J gene lost 3 bases, with 14 bases spanning the gap. CDR1 LNHDA and CDR2 SQIVND come from the germline V gene (reference sequence). This CDR3 has 14 residues. The CDR3 sequence is CASSQGGLYTEAFF. CDR3 DNA sequence: TGTGCCAGTAGCCAAGGGGGTCTGTACACTGAAGCTTTCTTT.